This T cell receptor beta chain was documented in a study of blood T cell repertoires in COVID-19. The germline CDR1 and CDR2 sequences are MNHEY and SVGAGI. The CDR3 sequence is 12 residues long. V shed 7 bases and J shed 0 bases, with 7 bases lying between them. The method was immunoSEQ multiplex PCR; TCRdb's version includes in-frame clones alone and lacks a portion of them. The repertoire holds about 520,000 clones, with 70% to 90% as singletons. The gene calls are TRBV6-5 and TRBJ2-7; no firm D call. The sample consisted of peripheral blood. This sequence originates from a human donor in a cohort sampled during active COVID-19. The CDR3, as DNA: TGTGCCAGCAAGCACAGCTCCTACGAGCAGTACTTC. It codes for CASKHSSYEQYF.